The rows below give T cell receptor beta chains drawn from one sample of a study of HIV-infected patients and healthy controls. TCRdb independently ran MiXCR on the 5' RACE reads; one entry per CDR3 protein. Of thousands of distinct CDR3 sequences detected, about 29% appear once; the ten largest clones hold approximately 22%. The material sequenced was blood, taken during antiretroviral therapy. These receptors were collected from an adult with HIV infection. The CDR3 runs from the conserved cysteine through the conserved F or W. Each record gives: J gene, D gene, clone size, V gene, CDR3 DNA, CDR3 protein. A D gene is named only where the DNA matches it firmly. Only part of the rows carry a size: once, few, many, or a class if the clone is expanded.

TRBJ2-3,-,-,TRBV2,TGTGCCAGCAGTGGTGTGGAGCTGCAGGTCACAGATACGCAGTATTTT,CASSGVELQVTDTQYF
TRBJ1-4,TRBD1,-,TRBV7-2,TGTGCCAGCAGCCCTACCGGGACAGGGGGCGAAAAACTGTTTTTT,CASSPTGTGGEKLFF
TRBJ2-7,TRBD1,-,TRBV6-1,TGTGCCAGCTGGGGGACAGGGTTCTCCTACGAGCAGTACTTC,CASWGTGFSYEQYF
TRBJ2-7,TRBD2,-,TRBV7-6,TGTGCCAGCAGCTTAAGAGGACTAGCGGGGGGCAAGCAGTACTTC,CASSLRGLAGGKQYF
TRBJ1-4,TRBD1,medium-sized,TRBV5-4,TGTGCCAGCAGCCCGACAGGGGCAACTAATGAAAAACTGTTTTTT,CASSPTGATNEKLFF
TRBJ2-4,-,-,TRBV28,TGTGCCAGCACCCTCGATGATAAAAACATTCAGTACTTC,CASTLDDKNIQYF
TRBJ2-5,-,once,TRBV4-2,TGTGCCAGCAGCCAAGAAATAGTATCTAGCTCTGGGGAGACCCAGTACTTC,CASSQEIVSSSGETQYF
TRBJ1-2,TRBD1,-,TRBV27,TGTGCCAGCGGAACAGGGGGCGCGGATGGCTACACCTTC,CASGTGGADGYTF
TRBJ1-2,-,-,TRBV6-1,TGTGCCAGCAGGACCCCCACAGAGTATGGCTACACCTTC,CASRTPTEYGYTF
TRBJ2-7,-,medium-sized,TRBV30,TGTGCCTGGGCGGCCGGGTCCTACGAGCAGTACTTC,CAWAAGSYEQYF
TRBJ2-3,TRBD1,-,TRBV18,TGTGCCATCTCTAACCTGGGACAGAACACAGATACGCAGTATTTT,CAISNLGQNTDTQYF